The 9 T cell receptor beta chains in this list originate from one sample, sequenced in a study of blood T cells in healthy people across ages. Primers used in a second PCR of about 7 to 12 cycles were a sample-barcoded 5' primer and a J-beta primer mix. Each CDR3 protein gets one entry after TCRdb re-called the 5' RACE reads with MiXCR. This table has under 1,000,000 distinct CDR3 sequences, about 34% appearing once. The sequencing sample was made of blood. These receptors all stem from a man aged 18 to 29 in good health.

The V and J genes are TRBV5-1 and TRBJ2-3, with 7 bases fitting TRBD2. Germline CDR1 and CDR2: SGHRS and YFSETQ. J gave up 4 bases and V 4 bases, and 3 bases lay outside the gene matches. This CDR3 has 13 amino acids. The CDR3 DNA sequence: TGCGCCAGCAGCGCGGGGGTGTCAGATACGCAGTATTTT. It is translated as CASSAGVSDTQYF.

This clonotype appeared a few times. J is TRBJ1-6 and V is TRBV4-3, with unresolved D. V was clipped by 1 base and J by 1 base, with 8 bases between them. Germline CDR1 reads LGHNA; CDR2 reads YSLEER. This CDR3 contains 16 residues. CDR3 DNA sequence: TGCGCCAGCAGCCAAGGGACGGGTTCCTATAATTCACCCCTCCACTTT. Protein: CASSQGTGSYNSPLHF.

This clonotype came up a few times. V is TRBV7-2 and J is TRBJ1-2; D unclear. Germline CDR1 SGHTA, CDR2 FQGNSA. The CDR3 has 14 residues. The V and J ends lost 1 base and 3 bases respectively, with 9 bases between them. CDR3 nucleotide sequence: TGTGCCAGCAGCTTAGGGAACGGGGACTATGGCTACACCTTC. This gives the protein CASSLGNGDYGYTF.

This clonotype occurred once. The V and J genes are TRBV4-1 and TRBJ2-4; D gene unclear. The end of the DNA aligns better with TRBJ2-7, so the J call may be wrong. The CDR3 runs to 15 residues. Germline CDR1 reads MGHRA; CDR2 reads YSYEKL. The CDR3 DNA follows: TGCGCCAGCAGCCAAGCGGCCCTGGGGTTGTACGAGCAGTACTTC. Translation gives CASSQAALGLYEQYF.

The chain combines TRBV5-1 with TRBJ1-1, with D maybe TRBD1 (6 bases). The length of the CDR3 is 15 residues. Germline V gene data show CDR1 as SGHRS and CDR2 as YFSETQ. V lost 1 base, J lost 1 base, and 11 bases lay in between. Here the CDR3 reads CASSLSAGENTEAFF. CDR3 nucleotide sequence: TGCGCCAGCAGCTTGTCGGCAGGGGAGAACACTGAAGCTTTCTTT.

The chain has TRBV6-6 and TRBJ2-7; TRBD1 aligns across 9 bases. Germline V gene lookup returns CDR1 MNHNY and CDR2 SVGAGI (reference sequence). Germline trimming cut 6 bases from V and 4 bases from J; bases unmatched to any gene: 4. The CDR3 is made up of 13 amino acids. The CDR3 nucleotides are TGTGCCAGCAGAGCCGGACAGGGGTACGAGCAGTACTTC. It codes for CASRAGQGYEQYF.

The chain uses TRBV12-3 or TRBV12-4 and TRBJ2-6; D is perhaps TRBD2 (7 bases). This CDR3 is built from 16 residues. V was trimmed by 5 bases and J by 3 bases, leaving 14 bases between them. Here the CDR3 reads CASSPTGRGGANVLTF. The DNA for the CDR3 is TGTGCCAGCAGTCCCACAGGGAGGGGTGGGGCCAACGTCCTGACTTTC.

This chain uses TRBV14 with TRBJ2-1; 9 bases are a match to TRBD1. The CDR3 contains 16 residues. Germline values: CDR1 SGHDN, CDR2 FVKESK. V was pared by 4 bases and J by 6 bases, with 10 bases of the junction left unmatched. The CDR3 reads CASSLGQGFVCNEQFF. In DNA, the CDR3 is TGTGCCAGCAGCCTAGGACAGGGGTTTGTCTGCAATGAGCAGTTCTTC.

CDR3 region: CASSSYPSILNTEAFF. In DNA, the CDR3 is TGTGCCAGCAGCTCGTACCCGTCGATCCTGAACACTGAAGCTTTCTTT. The chain has TRBV7-2 and TRBJ1-1; D remains ambiguous. The CDR3 extends over 16 amino acids. V lost 4 bases to trimming and J lost 0 bases, with 15 bases between them. The germline gives CDR1 SGHTA, CDR2 FQGNSA. Using reference TRBV7-2 and TRBJ1-1 for the parts outside the CDR3, the full variable domain is GAGVSQSPSNKVTEKGKDVELRCDPISGHTALYWYRQSLGQGLEFLIYFQGNSAPDKSGLPSDRFSAERTGGSVSTLTIQRTQQEDSAVYLCASSSYPSILNTEAFFGQGTRLTVV.